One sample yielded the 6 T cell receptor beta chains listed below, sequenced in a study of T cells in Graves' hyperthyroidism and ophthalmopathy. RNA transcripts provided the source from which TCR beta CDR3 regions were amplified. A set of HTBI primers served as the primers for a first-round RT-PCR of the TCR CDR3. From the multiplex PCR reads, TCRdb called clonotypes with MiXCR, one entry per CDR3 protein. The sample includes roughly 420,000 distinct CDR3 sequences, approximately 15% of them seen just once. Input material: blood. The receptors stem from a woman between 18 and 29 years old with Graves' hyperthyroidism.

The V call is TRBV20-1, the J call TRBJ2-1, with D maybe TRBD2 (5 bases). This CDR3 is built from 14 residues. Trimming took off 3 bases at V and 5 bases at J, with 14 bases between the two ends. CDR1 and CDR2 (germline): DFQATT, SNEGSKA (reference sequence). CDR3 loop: CSARGAFYNNEQFF. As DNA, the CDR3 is TGCAGTGCTAGGGGAGCATTTTACAACAATGAGCAGTTCTTC.

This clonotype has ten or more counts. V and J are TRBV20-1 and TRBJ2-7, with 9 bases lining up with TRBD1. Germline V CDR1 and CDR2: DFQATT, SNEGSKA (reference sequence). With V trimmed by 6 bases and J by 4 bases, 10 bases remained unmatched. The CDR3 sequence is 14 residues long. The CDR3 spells CSAGGTGRVYEQYF. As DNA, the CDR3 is TGCAGTGCCGGCGGGACAGGGAGGGTTTACGAGCAGTACTTC.

The CDR3 is CASSIAARGFRADTQYF. CDR3 sequence (DNA): TGTGCCAGTAGTATAGCAGCCCGGGGGTTTCGCGCAGATACGCAGTATTTT. This chain uses TRBV19 with TRBJ2-3; a weak D match, TRBD2 (6 bases). Per the germline V gene, CDR1 is LNHDA and CDR2 is SQIVND (reference sequence). This CDR3 is 17 amino acids long. V dropped 1 base and J dropped 4 bases, with 18 bases sitting between them.

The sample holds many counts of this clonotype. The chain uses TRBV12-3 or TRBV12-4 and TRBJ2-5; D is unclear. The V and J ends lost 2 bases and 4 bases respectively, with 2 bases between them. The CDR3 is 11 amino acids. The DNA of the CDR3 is TGTGCCAGCAGTTTACTAGAGACCCAGTACTTC. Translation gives CASSLLETQYF.

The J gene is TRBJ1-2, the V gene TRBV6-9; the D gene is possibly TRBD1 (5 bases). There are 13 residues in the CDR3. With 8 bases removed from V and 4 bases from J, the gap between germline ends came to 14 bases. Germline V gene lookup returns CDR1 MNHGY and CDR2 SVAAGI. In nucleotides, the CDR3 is TGTGCCAGCCGGGGGGTAGGGGCCTATGGCTACACCTTC. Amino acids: CASRGVGAYGYTF.

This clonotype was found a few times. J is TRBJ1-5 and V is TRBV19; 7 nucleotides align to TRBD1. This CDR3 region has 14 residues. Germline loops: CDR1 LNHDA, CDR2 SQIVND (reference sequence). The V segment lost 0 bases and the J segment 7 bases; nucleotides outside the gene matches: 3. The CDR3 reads CASSIDPTGQPQHF. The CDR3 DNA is TGTGCCAGTAGTATAGATCCGACAGGGCAGCCCCAGCATTTT. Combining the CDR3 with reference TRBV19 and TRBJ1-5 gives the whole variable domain DGGITQSPKYLFRKEGQNVTLSCEQNLNHDAMYWYRQDPGQGLRLIYYSQIVNDFQKGDIAEGYSVSREKKESFPLTVTSAQKNPTAFYLCASSIDPTGQPQHFGDGTRLSIL.